These T cell receptor beta chains were read from a single sample in a study of OX40 agonist ivuxolimab in advanced cancers. TCRdb's table, derived via immunoSEQ multiplex PCR, lists solely in-frame clones and lacks some. The data contain over 100,000 clones, 90% of them singletons. Source: CD4+ or CD8+ T cells sorted from blood, taken in a trial of the OX40 agonist ivuxolimab. The receptors come from an adult with an advanced solid tumor such as melanoma, head and neck, liver or kidney cancer. CDR3s include the opening cysteine and the closing phenylalanine or tryptophan. A D gene is named only where the DNA matches it firmly. Not every row has a clone size; where given, it reads once, few, many or a size class.

clone_size: -; d_call: -; v_call: TRBV6-6; j_call: TRBJ2-3; cdr3_nt: TGTGCCAGCAGTTATCGGGCCCCAGATACGCAGTATTTT; cdr3_aa: CASSYRAPDTQYF
clone_size: -; d_call: -; v_call: TRBV7-2; j_call: TRBJ2-1; cdr3_nt: TGTGCCAGCAGCTTAAGTCCGATCTACAATGAGCAGTTCTTC; cdr3_aa: CASSLSPIYNEQFF
clone_size: -; d_call: -; v_call: TRBV5-1; j_call: TRBJ2-6; cdr3_nt: TGCGCCAGCAGCTCGGGGGAACGGGTGGATAGTGTAGGCTCTGGGGCCAACGTCCTGACTTTC; cdr3_aa: CASSSGERVDSVGSGANVLTF
clone_size: once; d_call: TRBD1; v_call: TRBV6-1; j_call: TRBJ1-5; cdr3_nt: TGTGCCAGTACGACAGGGATCGGCGTTCAGCCCCAGCATTTT; cdr3_aa: CASTTGIGVQPQHF
clone_size: -; d_call: -; v_call: TRBV9; j_call: TRBJ2-5; cdr3_nt: TGTGCCAGCAGCCCAGAAAACTCAGAGACCCAGTACTTC; cdr3_aa: CASSPENSETQYF
clone_size: -; d_call: -; v_call: TRBV11-2; j_call: TRBJ2-2; cdr3_nt: TGTGCCAGCAGCTTAGGGACCGGGGAGCTGTTTTTT; cdr3_aa: CASSLGTGELFF
clone_size: -; d_call: -; v_call: TRBV20-1; j_call: TRBJ2-1; cdr3_nt: TGCAGTGCTGACGAGAGAGATGAGCAGTTCTTC; cdr3_aa: CSADERDEQFF
clone_size: -; d_call: -; v_call: TRBV19; j_call: TRBJ1-2; cdr3_nt: TGTGCCAGTAGTGGATCGGCCAGCTACACCTTC; cdr3_aa: CASSGSASYTF
clone_size: -; d_call: -; v_call: TRBV27; j_call: TRBJ1-2; cdr3_nt: TGTGCCAGCAGGGGAGACAGCTATGGCTACACCTTC; cdr3_aa: CASRGDSYGYTF
clone_size: few; d_call: -; v_call: TRBV6-6; j_call: TRBJ1-1; cdr3_nt: TGTGCCACGGGGGACACTGAAGCTTTCTTT; cdr3_aa: CATGDTEAFF
clone_size: -; d_call: -; v_call: TRBV28; j_call: TRBJ1-2; cdr3_nt: TGTGCCAGCAGTTCCGGGACACCCTATGGCTACACCTTC; cdr3_aa: CASSSGTPYGYTF
clone_size: -; d_call: -; v_call: TRBV5-1; j_call: TRBJ2-1; cdr3_nt: TGCGCCAGCAGCTTGGAAAGCGTTGACTACAATGAGCAGTTCTTC; cdr3_aa: CASSLESVDYNEQFF
clone_size: few; d_call: -; v_call: TRBV7-9; j_call: TRBJ1-2; cdr3_nt: TGTGCCAGCAGCAACATTACAGCGAACTATGGCTACACCTTC; cdr3_aa: CASSNITANYGYTF
clone_size: -; d_call: -; v_call: TRBV21-1; j_call: TRBJ2-4; cdr3_nt: TGTGCCAGCAGCAACCCCTCAGACATTCAGTACTTC; cdr3_aa: CASSNPSDIQYF
clone_size: -; d_call: TRBD1; v_call: TRBV7-2; j_call: TRBJ1-1; cdr3_nt: TGTGCCAGCAGCACAAACAGGGGACGCCACGCGAAAGCTTTCTTT; cdr3_aa: CASSTNRGRHAKAFF
clone_size: -; d_call: TRBD2; v_call: TRBV5-1; j_call: TRBJ2-1; cdr3_nt: TGCGCCAGCAGCTTGGAGTTGGCGGGAGTGTCGGGCAATGAGCAGTTCTTC; cdr3_aa: CASSLELAGVSGNEQFF
clone_size: -; d_call: TRBD1; v_call: TRBV10-3; j_call: TRBJ2-2; cdr3_nt: TGTGCCATCAGTGTCCAAAGTGGGGACAGGGGGAGACCCGGGGAGCTGTTTTTT; cdr3_aa: CAISVQSGDRGRPGELFF
clone_size: -; d_call: -; v_call: TRBV11-2; j_call: TRBJ2-2; cdr3_nt: TGTGCCAGCAGTTCAAACCGGAGGACCACCGGGGAGCTGTTTTTT; cdr3_aa: CASSSNRRTTGELFF
clone_size: -; d_call: TRBD2; v_call: TRBV5-4; j_call: TRBJ2-7; cdr3_nt: TGTGCCAGCAGCTTGCCAGCGGGAGGGTCCTACGAGCAGTACTTC; cdr3_aa: CASSLPAGGSYEQYF
clone_size: -; d_call: -; v_call: TRBV6-1; j_call: TRBJ2-7; cdr3_nt: TGTGCCAGCAGTTCCTTGTACGAGCAGTACTTC; cdr3_aa: CASSSLYEQYF
clone_size: -; d_call: TRBD1; v_call: TRBV7-2; j_call: TRBJ2-7; cdr3_nt: TGTGCCAGCAGCTTAACGGGGGGACAGGGGTCTTCCTACGAGCAGTACTTC; cdr3_aa: CASSLTGGQGSSYEQYF
clone_size: -; d_call: -; v_call: TRBV28; j_call: TRBJ1-2; cdr3_nt: TGTGCCAGCAGTACTCCGGAAACTGGCCAGGTCAACTATGGCTACACCTTC; cdr3_aa: CASSTPETGQVNYGYTF
clone_size: -; d_call: TRBD2; v_call: TRBV19; j_call: TRBJ2-1; cdr3_nt: TGTGCCAGTAGTGGGGGACTAGCGGGAGGGGGTGAGCAGTTCTTC; cdr3_aa: CASSGGLAGGGEQFF
clone_size: -; d_call: TRBD2; v_call: TRBV6-5; j_call: TRBJ2-7; cdr3_nt: TGTGCCAGCAGTTACTCAGCGGGAGCGGGGTACGAGCAGTACTTC; cdr3_aa: CASSYSAGAGYEQYF
clone_size: -; d_call: TRBD2; v_call: TRBV11-3; j_call: TRBJ2-1; cdr3_nt: TGTGCCAGCAGCTTAGGGCTAGCGGGCAATGAGCAGTTCTTC; cdr3_aa: CASSLGLAGNEQFF
clone_size: -; d_call: -; v_call: TRBV27; j_call: TRBJ1-1; cdr3_nt: TGTGCCAGCGGACCCAGGGACCCGGTCACTGAAGCTTTCTTT; cdr3_aa: CASGPRDPVTEAFF
clone_size: once; d_call: TRBD1; v_call: TRBV7-8; j_call: TRBJ1-1; cdr3_nt: TGTGCCAGCAGCTTGAGGGTACAGGGGACTGAAGCTTTCTTT; cdr3_aa: CASSLRVQGTEAFF
clone_size: -; d_call: -; v_call: TRBV19; j_call: TRBJ2-7; cdr3_nt: TGTGCCAGTAGTGCTCCCGGTGGGGCCACCTACGAGCAGTACTTC; cdr3_aa: CASSAPGGATYEQYF
clone_size: -; d_call: -; v_call: TRBV5-5; j_call: TRBJ1-5; cdr3_nt: TGTGCCAGCAGTCTATGGGCCGCGAGCCTCGATCAGCCCCAGCATTTT; cdr3_aa: CASSLWAASLDQPQHF
clone_size: -; d_call: -; v_call: TRBV28; j_call: TRBJ1-2; cdr3_nt: TGTGCCAGCAGTTTTAGGGCCTATGGCTACACCTTC; cdr3_aa: CASSFRAYGYTF
clone_size: -; d_call: -; v_call: TRBV20-1; j_call: TRBJ2-1; cdr3_nt: TGCAGTGCTAGGAGGTGGAATGAGCAGTTCTTC; cdr3_aa: CSARRWNEQFF
clone_size: -; d_call: -; v_call: TRBV19; j_call: TRBJ1-3; cdr3_nt: TGTGCCAGCGGGGGGCCTGGAAACACCATATATTTT; cdr3_aa: CASGGPGNTIYF
clone_size: -; d_call: -; v_call: TRBV21-1; j_call: TRBJ2-2; cdr3_nt: TGTGCCAGCGGCGCGACCCCCGCGAACACCGGGGAGCTGTTTTTT; cdr3_aa: CASGATPANTGELFF
clone_size: -; d_call: TRBD1; v_call: TRBV19; j_call: TRBJ1-5; cdr3_nt: TGTGCCAGTAGTAAGACAGGGGGCAATCAGCCCCAGCATTTT; cdr3_aa: CASSKTGGNQPQHF
clone_size: -; d_call: TRBD2; v_call: TRBV5-1; j_call: TRBJ2-7; cdr3_nt: TGCGCCAGCAGCTTGACTTGGACTAGCGGGAGTTCGCAGCAGTACTTC; cdr3_aa: CASSLTWTSGSSQQYF
clone_size: -; d_call: -; v_call: TRBV5-4; j_call: TRBJ2-3; cdr3_nt: TGTGCCAGCAGCTCCCCTCAGGGTTACACAGATACGCAGTATTTT; cdr3_aa: CASSSPQGYTDTQYF
clone_size: -; d_call: -; v_call: TRBV5-1; j_call: TRBJ1-4; cdr3_nt: TGCGCCAGCAGCCCTGACAGACCGCCTAATGAAAAACTGTTTTTT; cdr3_aa: CASSPDRPPNEKLFF
clone_size: -; d_call: TRBD1; v_call: TRBV7-2; j_call: TRBJ2-1; cdr3_nt: TGTGCCAGCAGCTTTTTGGGACAGGGATACAATGAGCAGTTCTTC; cdr3_aa: CASSFLGQGYNEQFF
clone_size: -; d_call: TRBD1; v_call: TRBV5-1; j_call: TRBJ2-7; cdr3_nt: TGCGCCAGCAGTTGGGACAGGGCAAGCTCCTACGAGCAGTACTTC; cdr3_aa: CASSWDRASSYEQYF
clone_size: -; d_call: TRBD2; v_call: TRBV6-1; j_call: TRBJ2-3; cdr3_nt: TGTGCCAGCAGAACGGGACTAGCGGGAACAGATACGCAGTATTTT; cdr3_aa: CASRTGLAGTDTQYF
clone_size: -; d_call: TRBD1; v_call: TRBV2; j_call: TRBJ1-5; cdr3_nt: TGTGCCAGCACCCTGGGACAGCTTAGCAATCAGCCCCAGCATTTT; cdr3_aa: CASTLGQLSNQPQHF
clone_size: -; d_call: -; v_call: TRBV7-8; j_call: TRBJ2-7; cdr3_nt: TGTGCCAGCAGCTTAAGGTACGAGCAGTACTTC; cdr3_aa: CASSLRYEQYF
clone_size: -; d_call: -; v_call: TRBV7-9; j_call: TRBJ1-2; cdr3_nt: TGTGCCAGCAGCTTAGTTCCGGTAGACTATGGCTACACCTTC; cdr3_aa: CASSLVPVDYGYTF
clone_size: -; d_call: -; v_call: TRBV15; j_call: TRBJ2-3; cdr3_nt: TGTGCCACCAGCAGAGATTGGGCAGGAGACGGCACAGATACGCAGTATTTT; cdr3_aa: CATSRDWAGDGTDTQYF
clone_size: -; d_call: -; v_call: TRBV28; j_call: TRBJ2-7; cdr3_nt: TGTGCCAGCAGAGATCACGGGGAGCAGTACTTC; cdr3_aa: CASRDHGEQYF
clone_size: -; d_call: -; v_call: TRBV19; j_call: TRBJ1-4; cdr3_nt: TGTGCCAGTAGTCCCCCAGGGGCGCTTAGAGATGAAAAACTGTTTTTT; cdr3_aa: CASSPPGALRDEKLFF
clone_size: -; d_call: TRBD1; v_call: TRBV15; j_call: TRBJ2-5; cdr3_nt: TGTGCCACCAGCAGCCCTCACAGGGGTCTAAAGACCCAGTACTTC; cdr3_aa: CATSSPHRGLKTQYF
clone_size: once; d_call: TRBD1; v_call: TRBV19; j_call: TRBJ2-5; cdr3_nt: TGTGCCAGTACTCCGGGACAGGGCAACCAAGAGACCCAGTACTTC; cdr3_aa: CASTPGQGNQETQYF
clone_size: -; d_call: -; v_call: TRBV19; j_call: TRBJ1-2; cdr3_nt: TGTGCCAGTAGTATTCGAGCGAGCGGGGTGAGGCCTAACTATGGCTACACCTTC; cdr3_aa: CASSIRASGVRPNYGYTF
clone_size: once; d_call: -; v_call: TRBV7-9; j_call: TRBJ2-1; cdr3_nt: TGTGCCAGCAGCTCTTGGGACTTAAATGACAATGAGCAGTTCTTC; cdr3_aa: CASSSWDLNDNEQFF
clone_size: -; d_call: TRBD1; v_call: TRBV28; j_call: TRBJ2-7; cdr3_nt: TGTGCCAGCAGCGAAGGGACAGGAAAAAGCTACGAGCAGTACTTC; cdr3_aa: CASSEGTGKSYEQYF
clone_size: -; d_call: -; v_call: TRBV28; j_call: TRBJ2-3; cdr3_nt: TGTGCCAGCAGTTCACGGGAGTCTAGCACAGATACGCAGTATTTT; cdr3_aa: CASSSRESSTDTQYF
clone_size: -; d_call: -; v_call: TRBV19; j_call: TRBJ1-2; cdr3_nt: TGTGCCAGTACCCCGTCAGGGACCAGTATGGGTGGCTACACCTTC; cdr3_aa: CASTPSGTSMGGYTF
clone_size: -; d_call: -; v_call: TRBV27; j_call: TRBJ2-7; cdr3_nt: TGTGCCAGCAGTTTATTGCCAGGGGCATTCCACAGCGAGCAGTACTTC; cdr3_aa: CASSLLPGAFHSEQYF
clone_size: -; d_call: -; v_call: TRBV7-9; j_call: TRBJ2-2; cdr3_nt: TGTGCCAGCAGCCACCCCTCCGGGGAGCTGTTTTTT; cdr3_aa: CASSHPSGELFF
clone_size: -; d_call: -; v_call: TRBV19; j_call: TRBJ2-7; cdr3_nt: TGTGCCAGTAGTATGGGCGGTACAGGGCAGGAAAAGCAGTACTTC; cdr3_aa: CASSMGGTGQEKQYF
clone_size: -; d_call: -; v_call: TRBV15; j_call: TRBJ1-4; cdr3_nt: TGTGCCACCAGCTTAGCCCAGTCCGGTGAAAAACTGTTTTTT; cdr3_aa: CATSLAQSGEKLFF
clone_size: -; d_call: -; v_call: TRBV13; j_call: TRBJ2-3; cdr3_nt: TGTGCCAGCAGCTTATACAGGGAAATGGCAGATACGCAGTATTTT; cdr3_aa: CASSLYREMADTQYF
clone_size: -; d_call: -; v_call: TRBV27; j_call: TRBJ1-1; cdr3_nt: TGTGCCAGCAGTAGGTGGGGGACTGAAGCTTTCTTT; cdr3_aa: CASSRWGTEAFF